The 29 T cell receptor beta chains below were found in one sample sequenced in a study of T cell responses to AZD1222 COVID-19 vaccine. Profiling relied on immunoSEQ multiplex PCR, and the TCRdb table lists in-frame clones only, not all of them. The table records some 100,000 clones, about nine tenths of them present only once. Sequenced material: peripheral blood, taken on day 0 of AZD1222 vaccination. All receptors derive from an adult in good health.

The chain has TRBV5-8 and TRBJ1-5; weak D call: TRBD1 (5 bases). V lost 3 bases and J lost 4, with 17 bases in between. CDR3 size: 16 residues. Germline loops: CDR1 SGHTS, CDR2 YDEGEE. Written as DNA, the CDR3 is TGTGCCAGCAGCTCTTGGGGTGGGGGTCGAAATCAGCCCCAGCATTTT. This sequence encodes CASSSWGGGRNQPQHF.

This rearrangement joins TRBV28 to TRBJ2-5, with D unresolved. The length of the CDR3 is 16 residues. Trimming left V 3 bases short and J 1 base short, with 15 bases between. Germline lookup yields CDR1 MDHEN and CDR2 SYDVKM. CDR3 sequence: CASSFWELRVQETQYF. CDR3 DNA sequence: TGTGCCAGCAGTTTTTGGGAACTCCGGGTCCAAGAGACCCAGTACTTC.

The chain employs TRBV28 and TRBJ1-3; no clear D. The germline gives CDR1 MDHEN, CDR2 SYDVKM. This CDR3 is built from 15 residues. V was cut by 9 bases and J by 4 bases, with 19 bases left in between. The CDR3 region has the DNA TGTGCCAGTAGGGTGGAGAGGGTCCCGGGAAACACCATATATTTT. Protein: CASRVERVPGNTIYF.

The genes are TRBV7-8 and TRBJ2-1; TRBD1 might be the D (6 bases). Germline CDR1 reads SGHVS; CDR2 reads FQNEAQ. This CDR3 comprises 14 residues. V lost 2 bases and J lost 5, with 10 bases in between. The DNA of the CDR3 is TGTGCCAGCAGCTTATTCACAGGGAACAATGAGCAGTTCTTC. Translated: CASSLFTGNNEQFF.

The chain carries TRBV28 and TRBJ1-1; possibly TRBD1 for D (5 bases). V was trimmed by 2 bases and J by 5 bases, leaving 15 bases between them. The CDR3 consists of 15 residues. Germline loops: CDR1 MDHEN, CDR2 SYDVKM. CDR3 sequence: CASSLGGHWGTEAFF. The CDR3 DNA sequence: TGTGCCAGCAGTTTAGGCGGCCACTGGGGGACTGAAGCTTTCTTT.

The chain employs TRBV19 and TRBJ1-5, with unresolved D. The V end was cut by 2 bases, the J end by 0 bases, with 17 bases between. The germline V gene encodes CDR1 LNHDA and CDR2 SQIVND (reference sequence). The CDR3 is made up of 18 amino acids. This CDR3 reads CASSIIVPATYSNQPQHF. The DNA of the CDR3 is TGTGCCAGTAGTATAATCGTGCCAGCTACCTATAGCAATCAGCCCCAGCATTTT.

This chain links TRBV7-2 with TRBJ1-1; 7 bases match TRBD1. The CDR3 has 14 residues. The V segment lost 5 bases and the J segment 7 bases; nucleotides outside the gene matches: 10. From germline, CDR1 is SGHTA and CDR2 FQGNSA. The CDR3 sequence is CASSQGVWDSEAFF. DNA of the CDR3: TGTGCCAGCAGCCAGGGTGTGTGGGACAGTGAAGCTTTCTTT. The entire variable domain, with the rest obtained from reference TRBV7-2 and TRBJ1-1, is as follows: GAGVSQSPSNKVTEKGKDVELRCDPISGHTALYWYRQSLGQGLEFLIYFQGNSAPDKSGLPSDRFSAERTGGSVSTLTIQRTQQEDSAVYLCASSQGVWDSEAFFGQGTRLTVV.

J is TRBJ1-1 and V is TRBV6-2 or TRBV6-3; D uncertain. This CDR3 is built from 13 residues. Germline assignment: CDR1 MNHEY and CDR2 SVGEGT. The ends were cut back, 2 bases at V and 4 bases at J, with 8 bases in the middle. The CDR3, as DNA: TGTGCCAGCAGTTACGCTCCAGGCACTGAAGCTTTCTTT. It encodes CASSYAPGTEAFF.

The rearrangement uses TRBV28 and TRBJ1-1, with 8 bases fitting TRBD1. CDR3 length equals 15 residues. The V gene end was trimmed by 3 bases and the J gene end by 6 bases; junction bases not matched to a gene: 9. CDR1 is MDHEN, CDR2 SYDVKM, per germline. The CDR3 sequence: CASSFQGQGNPEAFF. The CDR3, as DNA: TGTGCCAGCAGTTTTCAAGGACAGGGCAACCCTGAAGCTTTCTTT.

The chain has TRBV6-1 and TRBJ1-1; the D is unclear. Germline values: CDR1 MNHNS, CDR2 SASEGT. Trimming stripped 0 bases from V and 5 bases from J, with 10 bases between. The CDR3 runs to 14 residues. The CDR3 DNA sequence: TGTGCCAGCAGTGAAGCTCGGGGTGGGACTGAAGCTTTCTTT. Translating it yields CASSEARGGTEAFF.

V and J are TRBV27 and TRBJ2-3; the match to TRBD1 covers 7 bases. There are 13 residues in the CDR3. CDR1 is MNHEY, CDR2 SMNVEV, per germline (reference sequence). The trim removed 10 bases at V and 6 bases at J, leaving 10 bases unmatched. The CDR3 protein is CATSKEGADTQYF. In DNA form, the CDR3 reads TGTGCCACTTCTAAAGAGGGGGCCGATACGCAGTATTTT.

The chain joins TRBV6-1 to TRBJ1-5; 8 bases agree with TRBD1. V trimming: 2 bases; J trimming: 5 bases; junction bases outside the gene matches: 8. The CDR3 runs to 16 residues. Germline CDR1 reads MNHNS; CDR2 reads SASEGT. The CDR3 DNA reads as TGTGCCAGCAGTGAAATGTCTCGGGGACAGGATCAGCCCCAGCATTTT. It codes for CASSEMSRGQDQPQHF.

This chain joins TRBV4-1 and TRBJ1-1; TRBD1 might be the D (5 bases). Germline V gene sequence: CDR1 MGHRA, CDR2 YSYEKL. CDR3 length: 17 residues. V lost 5 bases and J lost 1, with 20 bases in between. The CDR3: CASSSRDIRVRNTEAFF. CDR3 sequence (DNA): TGCGCCAGCAGCTCTCGAGACATCAGGGTCCGGAACACTGAAGCTTTCTTT.

The rearrangement uses TRBV18 and TRBJ1-4, with 9 bases aligning to TRBD1. Germline trimming cut 3 bases from V and 8 bases from J; bases unmatched to any gene: 7. The germline V gene has CDR1 KGHSH and CDR2 LQKENI. This CDR3 contains 15 residues. This chain's CDR3 is CASSPPGTGNEKLFF. The CDR3 DNA reads TGTGCCAGCTCACCCCCCGGGACAGGGAACGAAAAACTGTTTTTT.

This clone was counted a single time. This chain joins TRBV7-9 and TRBJ2-3; D tentatively reads TRBD1 or TRBD2 (5 bases each). The V gene lost 4 bases and the J gene lost 4 bases, with 15 bases spanning the gap. The CDR3 has 15 residues. Germline V gene data show CDR1 as SEHNR and CDR2 as FQNEAQ (reference sequence). The CDR3 bases are TGTGCCAGCAGCTCCGGGGCCCGAGGGGCAGATACGCAGTATTTT. This sequence encodes CASSSGARGADTQYF.

In DNA form, the CDR3 reads TGCGCCAGCAGTTGGGGTGGGACTAATGAAAAACTGTTTTTT. Translation gives CASSWGGTNEKLFF. V gene TRBV10-2 combines with J gene TRBJ1-4; unclear D gene. Trimming cost V 5 bases and J 2 bases, with 9 bases left between them. This CDR3 comprises 14 residues. CDR1 and CDR2 from the germline V gene are WSHSY and SAAADI.

This chain uses TRBV9 with TRBJ2-3; possibly TRBD2 for D (6 bases). This CDR3 spans 16 amino acids. CDR1 and CDR2 (germline): SGDLS, YYNGEE. V lost 0 bases and J 0 bases, leaving 11 bases between the germline ends. The CDR3 DNA is TGTGCCAGCAGCGTAGGAAGGGACTCCAGCACAGATACGCAGTATTTT. This sequence encodes CASSVGRDSSTDTQYF.

The chain links TRBV30 to TRBJ1-1; 7 nucleotides match TRBD1. There are 16 residues in the CDR3. CDR1 is GTSNPN, CDR2 SVGIG, per germline (reference sequence). The ends lost 4 bases at V and 3 bases at J; junction bases unmatched: 14. CDR3 amino acids: CAWTPRGRGTDTEAFF. The DNA for the CDR3 is TGTGCCTGGACCCCGCGGGGCAGGGGGACCGACACTGAAGCTTTCTTT.

The sample holds one count of this clone. J is TRBJ2-3 and V is TRBV2, with 8 bases aligning to TRBD2. V dropped 8 bases and J dropped 1; count of bases not matched to a gene: 5. Germline CDR1 is SNHLY and CDR2 is FYNNEI. The CDR3 is made up of 14 amino acids. The CDR3 bases are TGTGCCAGCCGGAGCGGGGGAGGCACAGATACGCAGTATTTT. Protein: CASRSGGGTDTQYF. The full variable domain, rest sourced from reference TRBV2 and TRBJ2-3, is EPEVTQTPSHQVTQMGQEVILRCVPISNHLYFYWYRQILGQKVEFLVSFYNNEISEKSEIFDDQFSVERPDGSNFTLKIRSTKLEDSAMYFCASRSGGGTDTQYFGPGTRLTVL.

The chain has TRBV3-1 (or the pseudogene TRBV3-2) and TRBJ1-2, with 8 bases fitting TRBD1. The germline gives CDR1 LGHDT, CDR2 YNNKEL (reference sequence). The V segment lost 5 bases and the J segment 7 bases; nucleotides outside the gene matches: 9. The CDR3 loop spans 14 amino acids. CDR3 sequence reads: CASSLWTGKSGYTF. The CDR3 DNA is TGTGCCAGCAGCTTATGGACAGGGAAGAGTGGCTACACCTTC.

The table lists this clone with a few counts. The chain recombines TRBV19 with TRBJ1-5; 8 bases agree with TRBD1. This CDR3 is 15 amino acids long. Germline assignment: CDR1 LNHDA and CDR2 SQIVND (reference sequence). V gave up 6 bases and J gave up 4 bases; unmatched junction bases: 8. CDR3 residues: CASSTGGGGNQPQHF. CDR3 nucleotide sequence: TGTGCCAGTAGCACAGGGGGAGGTGGAAATCAGCCCCAGCATTTT.

V gene TRBV30 combines with J gene TRBJ1-2; D may be TRBD1 (5 bases). Germline-derived CDR1 and CDR2 are GTSNPN and SVGIG (reference sequence). V was clipped by 4 bases and J by 0 bases, with 9 bases between them. CDR3 length: 13 amino acids. As DNA, the CDR3 is TGTGCCTGGACCATAGGGGCTAACTATGGCTACACCTTC. Translation: CAWTIGANYGYTF.

The chain is built from TRBV7-6 and TRBJ1-3; D gene ambiguous. V gave up 0 bases and J gave up 0 bases, with 9 bases separating them. There are 16 residues in the CDR3. Per germline, CDR1 SGHVS and CDR2 FNYEAQ. For the CDR3, the DNA is TGTGCCAGCAGCTTAGCCGGTCGGGACTCTGGAAACACCATATATTTT. Encoded protein: CASSLAGRDSGNTIYF. The full variable domain, completed using reference TRBV7-6 and TRBJ1-3, is GAGVSQSPRYKVTKRGQDVALRCDPISGHVSLYWYRQALGQGPEFLTYFNYEAQQDKSGLPNDRFSAERPEGSISTLTIQRTEQRDSAMYRCASSLAGRDSGNTIYFGEGSWLTVV.

This clone was counted a few times. The rearrangement links TRBV5-1 to TRBJ1-2; D gene unclear. V was shortened by 9 bases and J by 3 bases, with 30 bases between the two germline ends. This CDR3 region has 18 residues. The germline gives CDR1 SGHRS, CDR2 YFSETQ. The CDR3 nucleotides are TGCGCCACCCTGGAGAATGAGGTAGCAACCCCCGTGGACTATGGCTACACCTTC. Its protein product is CATLENEVATPVDYGYTF. The full variable domain, rest sourced from reference TRBV5-1 and TRBJ1-2, is KAGVTQTPRYLIKTRGQQVTLSCSPISGHRSVSWYQQTPGQGLQFLFEYFSETQRNKGNFPGRFSGRQFSNSRSEMNVSTLELGDSALYLCATLENEVATPVDYGYTFGSGTRLTVV.

The rearrangement uses TRBV18 and TRBJ1-1; 10 nucleotides line up with TRBD1. The germline gives CDR1 KGHSH, CDR2 LQKENI. V gave up 1 base and J gave up 7 bases; unmatched junction bases: 6. This CDR3 comprises 15 residues. The CDR3 bases are TGTGCCAGCTCACCACAGGGACAGGGGATCGGTGAAGCTTTCTTT. Amino acid sequence: CASSPQGQGIGEAFF.

The V call is TRBV12-5, the J call TRBJ2-3; D is possibly TRBD1 (5 bases). The V end lost 6 bases, the J end lost 3 bases, and 10 bases lay between the germline ends. This CDR3 comprises 13 residues. Per germline, CDR1 LGHNT and CDR2 FRNRAP. CDR3 sequence: CASGIDSTDTQYF. CDR3 sequence (DNA): TGTGCTAGTGGGATCGACAGTACAGATACGCAGTATTTT.

The J gene is TRBJ1-1, the V gene TRBV2; a weak D match, TRBD1 (5 bases). Germline CDR1 SNHLY, CDR2 FYNNEI. The CDR3 runs to 14 residues. The V end was cut by 5 bases, the J end by 4 bases, with 14 bases between. The CDR3 is CASSTREGSTEAFF. Written as DNA, the CDR3 is TGTGCCAGCAGTACCCGAGAGGGGAGCACTGAAGCTTTCTTT. The whole variable domain, filled in from reference TRBV2 and TRBJ1-1, reads EPEVTQTPSHQVTQMGQEVILRCVPISNHLYFYWYRQILGQKVEFLVSFYNNEISEKSEIFDDQFSVERPDGSNFTLKIRSTKLEDSAMYFCASSTREGSTEAFFGQGTRLTVV.

This sequence joins TRBV5-4 and TRBJ1-2; 8 nucleotides agree with TRBD1. Trimming took 3 bases from V and 5 from J; bases not matched to a gene: 6. The CDR3 loop spans 14 amino acids. Per germline, CDR1 SGHNT and CDR2 YYREEE (reference sequence). In DNA form, the CDR3 reads TGTGCCAGCAGCTCGGACAGGGAAGGGTATGGCTACACCTTC. Amino acid sequence: CASSSDREGYGYTF.

This clone was seen once. The V call is TRBV5-1, the J call TRBJ1-1; possible D gene TRBD1, 6 bases. Trimming stripped 0 bases from V and 4 bases from J, with 13 bases between. Germline assignment: CDR1 SGHRS and CDR2 YFSETQ. The CDR3 is 15 amino acids. CDR3 in DNA: TGCGCCAGCAGCTTGGAAGGCGGGGGCGGCACTGAAGCTTTCTTT. It translates to CASSLEGGGGTEAFF.